One and the same sample provided the 18 T cell receptor beta chains below, sequenced in a study of T cells in Graves' hyperthyroidism and ophthalmopathy. The CDR3 regions of TCR beta were amplified from RNA transcripts. A first-round RT-PCR of the TCR CDR3 used the HTBI primer set. TCRdb re-analysed the multiplex PCR reads in MiXCR, keeping a single row per CDR3 protein. Found here are 400,000 to 600,000 distinct CDR3 sequences, less than 25% of them singletons; the top ten hold about 26%. Sequenced input: blood. The receptors shown here come from a man aged 18 to 30 with Graves' hyperthyroidism.

In this sample, this clonotype turned up many times. The chain carries TRBV6-1 and TRBJ2-7; TRBD1 aligns across 9 bases. V dropped 6 bases and J dropped 2; count of bases not matched to a gene: 11. This CDR3 has 16 residues. In germline, CDR1 is MNHNS, CDR2 SASEGT. The CDR3 DNA follows: TGTGCCAGCAGCATGTCCGGGACAGGGCTAGCCTACGAGCAGTACTTC. Amino acids: CASSMSGTGLAYEQYF.

The CDR3 protein is CATSNVRGGGTEAFF. Written as DNA, the CDR3 is TGTGCCACCAGCAACGTACGGGGTGGCGGCACTGAAGCTTTCTTT. The V call is TRBV15, the J call TRBJ1-1; D gene ambiguous. CDR1 LNHNV and CDR2 YYDKDF come from the germline V gene (reference sequence). Trimming cost V 4 bases and J 4 bases, with 16 bases left between them. The CDR3 extends over 15 amino acids.

This clonotype was recorded at least ten times. This chain connects TRBV12-3 or TRBV12-4 to TRBJ1-2, with D uncertain. V was shortened by 4 bases and J by 4 bases, with 7 bases between the two germline ends. This CDR3 comprises 12 residues. CDR3 DNA: TGTGCCAGCAGTTGGCAGCCCTATGGCTACACCTTC. This encodes CASSWQPYGYTF.

This clonotype was picked up many times. This rearrangement joins TRBV6-5 to TRBJ1-3, with D hard to call. The CDR3 totals 15 residues. Germline V gene lookup returns CDR1 MNHEY and CDR2 SVGAGI. V was cut by 0 bases and J by 4 bases, with 10 bases left in between. The CDR3, as DNA: TGTGCCAGCAGTTACTCACTGGGCCGGGGAAACACCATATATTTT. As protein: CASSYSLGRGNTIYF.

This clonotype was recorded many times. The J gene is TRBJ2-7, the V gene TRBV4-1; D is possibly TRBD1 (5 bases). The CDR3 loop spans 15 amino acids. Trimming removed 3 bases at V and 2 bases at J, with 14 bases between. Looked up from germline, CDR1 is MGHRA and CDR2 is YSYEKL. The CDR3 is CASSQGQALAYEQYF. CDR3 in DNA: TGCGCCAGCAGCCAGGGGCAGGCGCTGGCCTACGAGCAGTACTTC.

This clonotype was recorded many times. This chain joins TRBV12-3 or TRBV12-4 and TRBJ1-1; 8 nucleotides match TRBD1. V was clipped by 7 bases and J by 8 bases; unmatched bases: 15. The CDR3 is 15 residues long. CDR3: CASTPRGRGQGEAFF. CDR3 bases: TGTGCCAGCACCCCAAGGGGCAGGGGGCAGGGGGAAGCTTTCTTT.

This clonotype was recorded at least ten times. The chain combines TRBV19 with TRBJ2-2; TRBD1 matches at 10 bases. V dropped 2 bases and J dropped 0; count of bases not matched to a gene: 9. This CDR3 region has 19 residues. Per germline, CDR1 LNHDA and CDR2 SQIVND (reference sequence). The CDR3 DNA follows: TGTGCCAGTAGTATAAGTCCCCGGACAGGGGGATCGAACACCGGGGAGCTGTTTTTT. This codes for CASSISPRTGGSNTGELFF.

This clonotype was detected ten times or more. The J gene is TRBJ1-1, the V gene TRBV6-1; D gene unclear. This CDR3 contains 14 residues. V lost 6 bases, J lost 6 bases, and 17 bases lay in between. Germline lookup yields CDR1 MNHNS and CDR2 SASEGT. The DNA for the CDR3 is TGTGCCAGCAGCGCGGTGGTTAGTTGGGCTGAAGCTTTCTTT. Protein sequence: CASSAVVSWAEAFF.

The V gene is TRBV28, the J gene TRBJ1-5; weak D call: TRBD1 (6 bases). CDR1 MDHEN and CDR2 SYDVKM come from the germline V gene. The CDR3 totals 14 residues. V lost 4 bases and J 3 bases, leaving 10 bases between the germline ends. The CDR3 region is CASSWDMINQPQHF. The CDR3, as DNA: TGTGCCAGCAGTTGGGACATGATCAATCAGCCCCAGCATTTT.

CDR3 in DNA: TGCAGCGTTGAAGGGGGACAGTTACCAGCTTTCTTT. Its protein is CSVEGGQLPAFF. The chain couples TRBV29-1 to TRBJ1-1; 7 bases are a match to TRBD1. The CDR3 runs to 12 residues. J was trimmed by 10 bases and V by 1 base; bases with no gene match: 6. Germline assignment: CDR1 SQVTM and CDR2 ANQGSEA.

This clonotype was seen ten or more times. This chain joins TRBV30 and TRBJ1-1; a weak D match, TRBD1 (5 bases). V dropped 4 bases and J dropped 5 bases, with 14 bases sitting between them. Germline V gene sequence: CDR1 GTSNPN, CDR2 SVGIG (reference sequence). There are 13 residues in the CDR3. The CDR3 bases are TGTGCCTGGAATAGGGGAATGGGGACTGAAGCTTTCTTT. Translated: CAWNRGMGTEAFF.

Many counts were recorded for this clonotype. V usage is TRBV20-1 and J usage is TRBJ2-7; 7 bases agree with TRBD2. Germline assignment: CDR1 DFQATT and CDR2 SNEGSKA (reference sequence). The CDR3 runs 14 residues. J gave up 2 bases and V 4 bases, and 8 bases lay outside the gene matches. CDR3 coding DNA: TGCAGTGCTACCGCCGGGACTAACGCCTACGAGCAGTACTTC. Amino acid sequence: CSATAGTNAYEQYF.

The V gene is TRBV4-1, the J gene TRBJ2-7, with D uncertain. The CDR3 totals 15 residues. Trimming pared 0 bases from V and 0 bases from J, leaving 9 bases between. Germline CDR1 is MGHRA and CDR2 is YSYEKL. CDR3 DNA: TGCGCCAGCAGCCAAGATGAAAGGAGCTCCTACGAGCAGTACTTC. Encoded protein: CASSQDERSSYEQYF.

This clonotype was counted at least ten times. The chain carries TRBV20-1 and TRBJ2-7; D may match TRBD1 or TRBD2 (6 bases each). The CDR3 has 13 residues. Per the germline V gene, CDR1 is DFQATT and CDR2 is SNEGSKA (reference sequence). CDR3 in amino acids: CGVVPGAGSGQYF. Here the CDR3 DNA reads TGCGGAGTGGTGCCGGGGGCAGGGTCCGGGCAGTACTTC.

This clonotype was seen at least ten times. V usage is TRBV19 and J usage is TRBJ1-1; D is undetermined. The germline CDR1 and CDR2 sequences are LNHDA and SQIVND (reference sequence). The length of the CDR3 is 14 residues. V was cut by 6 bases and J by 1 base, with 12 bases left in between. CDR3 sequence: CASSAPGANTEAFF. The DNA of the CDR3 is TGTGCCAGTAGCGCGCCGGGAGCGAACACTGAAGCTTTCTTT.

This clonotype was seen repeatedly, ten times or more. The gene calls are TRBV4-1 and TRBJ2-5; 9 bases map to TRBD2. The CDR3 consists of 14 residues. J gave up 0 bases and V 4 bases, and 0 bases lay outside the gene matches. CDR1 is MGHRA, CDR2 YSYEKL, per germline. CDR3 protein: CASSRLADQETQYF. CDR3 nucleotide sequence: TGCGCCAGCAGCCGACTAGCGGACCAAGAGACCCAGTACTTC.

This clonotype was counted between two and nine times. V usage is TRBV29-1 and J usage is TRBJ2-7; weak D call: TRBD1 (5 bases). Germline CDR1 is SQVTM and CDR2 is ANQGSEA. The CDR3 runs to 12 residues. V lost 7 bases to trimming and J lost 7 bases, with 17 bases between them. The CDR3 DNA sequence: TGCAGCGCAGACAGCCCCTCGGGTGAGCAGTACTTC. This codes for CSADSPSGEQYF.

This clonotype was observed at least ten times. This chain links TRBV5-1 with TRBJ2-7; the D gene is possibly TRBD1 (6 bases). CDR1 is SGHRS, CDR2 YFSETQ, per germline. V lost 4 bases to trimming and J lost 0 bases, with 23 bases between them. There are 18 residues in the CDR3. The CDR3 DNA is TGCGCCAGCAGCCCCAGGAGGTTCACGGACAGTAACTCCTACGAGCAGTACTTC. Its translation is CASSPRRFTDSNSYEQYF.